This TCR beta chain stems from a study of identical twins. Turning to this clonotype: One end of the junction fails to match germline, which may point to a read error.

TCRdb reanalysed the 5' RACE reads using MiXCR and keeps one entry per CDR3 protein. Here the sample spans about 1.7 million distinct CDR3 sequences, less than 35% being singletons. The CDR3 has 16 residues. From germline, CDR1 is LNHDA and CDR2 SQIVND (reference sequence). The sequence was obtained from a newborn girl in good health. The J gene is TRBJ2-1, the V gene TRBV19, with 9 bases that match TRBD2. Sequences were obtained from cord blood. The CDR3 here is CAGSPLSGSSYNEQFF. The CDR3 DNA reads TGTGCCGGTAGTCCCCTTAGCGGGAGCTCCTACAATGAGCAGTTCTTC.